Below, one T cell receptor (beta chain) is given with its context. Antigen: not known. This entry is derived from a study of PD-1 blockade in classical Hodgkin lymphoma. The study's findings and limits: Why the repertoires differ is still unclear, perhaps disease activity or prior therapy. Reports indicated that newly diagnosed patients had lower baseline TCR diversity than healthy donors did.

After autologous stem cell transplantation all patients relapsed, and prior brentuximab vedotin exposure differed between cohorts. Patients showed best responses of complete response, partial response or progressive disease. There are 14 residues in the CDR3. Germline-derived CDR1 and CDR2 are SGHTA and FQGTGA. The V end was cut by 6 bases, the J end by 6 bases, with 17 bases between. Method: immunoSEQ multiplex PCR; TCRdb's copy keeps in-frame clones and lacks some. This sample has some 150,000 clones, with approximately 72% found just once. The sequence came from a human donor with classical Hodgkin lymphoma. Here the sequenced sample was peripheral blood mononuclear cells (PBMCs), taken before the second cycle of nivolumab. The chain has TRBV7-3 and TRBJ1-1, with D tentatively TRBD1 (5 bases). The CDR3 nucleotides read TGTGCCAGCAGTTCCTCGCAGGGTAGTGCTGAAGCTTTCTTT. Residues: CASSSSQGSAEAFF.